What follows are 5 T cell receptor beta chains derived from one specimen sequenced in a study of blood T cell repertoires in COVID-19. Clones were sequenced by immunoSEQ multiplex PCR, and TCRdb holds only the in-frame ones, with some missing. The sample contains about 50,000 clones, under 95% of which appear only once. Sequencing was carried out using peripheral blood. These TCRs come from a human donor in a cohort sampled during active COVID-19.

This chain links TRBV3-1 (or the pseudogene TRBV3-2) with TRBJ1-6, with 9 bases that match TRBD1. V shed 4 bases and J 9 bases; nucleotides not matched to a gene: 4. The germline V gene encodes CDR1 LGHDT and CDR2 YNNKEL (reference sequence). The CDR3 has 14 amino acids. In DNA, the CDR3 is TGTGCCAGCAGCCGGGGACAGGGAGTTTCACCCCTCCACTTT. Protein product: CASSRGQGVSPLHF.

The V gene is TRBV2, the J gene TRBJ2-1, with 8 nucleotides matching TRBD1. Germline trimming cut 7 bases from V and 5 bases from J; bases unmatched to any gene: 4. Germline CDR1 is SNHLY and CDR2 is FYNNEI. The CDR3 loop spans 13 amino acids. The CDR3 DNA reads as TGTGCCAGCAATGGACAGGGTCACAATGAGCAGTTCTTC. It codes for CASNGQGHNEQFF.

This clone occurred once. The chain couples TRBV6-5 to TRBJ2-7; 8 bases fit TRBD2. The ends lost 6 bases at V and 3 bases at J; junction bases unmatched: 7. CDR1 and CDR2 (germline): MNHEY, SVGAGI. There are 14 residues in the CDR3. The CDR3 nucleotides read TGTGCCAGCAGCCCACGGGGGGGCTTCTACGAGCAGTACTTC. It encodes CASSPRGGFYEQYF.

This chain connects TRBV9 to TRBJ2-5; 7 nucleotides line up with TRBD1. J was trimmed by 4 bases and V by 2 bases; bases with no gene match: 5. Germline CDR1 SGDLS, CDR2 YYNGEE. The CDR3 spans 14 residues. CDR3 sequence reads: CASSVGRQGETQYF. The CDR3 DNA is TGTGCCAGCAGCGTTGGCCGACAGGGAGAGACCCAGTACTTC.

This sequence joins TRBV7-9 and TRBJ2-3; 10 bases are a match to TRBD2. The CDR3 covers 18 residues. Germline V gives CDR1 SEHNR, CDR2 FQNEAQ (reference sequence). V dropped 8 bases and J dropped 7; count of bases not matched to a gene: 21. CDR3 DNA: TGTGCCAGCCTTCCCACGGGGGTAAGAGCGGGAGGGCCTAATACGCAGTATTTT. Its protein is CASLPTGVRAGGPNTQYF.